This TCR beta chain was identified in a study of blood T cell repertoires in COVID-19. Study at large: The study drew acute and convalescent COVID-19 samples from the United States, Italy and Spain.

The method was immunoSEQ multiplex PCR; TCRdb's version includes in-frame clones alone and lacks a portion of them. Of nearly 300,000 clones listed, 89% are singletons. Cohorts were assigned according to the clinical history that participants reported. A COVID-19 case had been met by exposed participants during the 2 weeks before study entry. The specimen was PBMCs or T cells enriched from blood (not recorded which). This clonotype was obtained from a woman aged 50 to 65 who had been exposed to COVID-19.

The chain's CDR3 is CASSETTSDGETQYF. DNA for the CDR3: TGTGCCAGCAGCGAAACGACTAGCGACGGGGAGACCCAGTACTTC. The gene calls are TRBV2 and TRBJ2-5; 8 bases match TRBD2. This CDR3 contains 15 residues. Germline V gene data show CDR1 as SNHLY and CDR2 as FYNNEI. The trim removed 6 bases at V and 5 bases at J, leaving 11 bases unmatched.